Listed here are 21 T cell receptor beta chains from one sample, sequenced in a study of blood T cell repertoires in COVID-19. Data came from immunoSEQ multiplex PCR; TCRdb stores just in-frame clones and leaves some out. The sample includes 200,000 or so clones, roughly 90% of them seen just once. The specimen was peripheral blood. All receptors come from a woman aged 55-69 years with acute or convalescent COVID-19.

V usage is TRBV30 and J usage is TRBJ1-4; D might be TRBD1 (6 bases). Trimming took 3 bases from V and 3 from J, leaving 11 bases between them. Germline V gene sequence: CDR1 GTSNPN, CDR2 SVGIG (reference sequence). The length of the CDR3 is 14 residues. CDR3 amino acids: CAWRRTAPNEKLFF. CDR3 sequence (DNA): TGTGCCTGGAGACGGACAGCGCCTAATGAAAAACTGTTTTTT.

This clone occurred once. The V and J genes are TRBV5-8 and TRBJ1-3, with D possibly TRBD1 on 6 matching bases. Per the germline V gene, CDR1 is SGHTS and CDR2 is YDEGEE. There are 15 residues in the CDR3. With 4 bases removed from V and 0 bases from J, the gap between germline ends came to 11 bases. CDR3 sequence reads: CASSKDRVSGNTIYF. The CDR3 coding sequence is TGTGCCAGCAGCAAGGACAGAGTCTCTGGAAACACCATATATTTT.

This clone showed up just once. The V and J genes are TRBV7-2 and TRBJ2-5; TRBD2 is a possible D gene (6 bases). Germline V lookup: CDR1 SGHTA, CDR2 FQGNSA. The CDR3 spans 14 residues. Deletions cut 3 bases from V and 4 bases from J, with 12 bases between. The CDR3 nucleotides read TGTGCCAGCAGCTTTGCCCGCGGGGTAGAGACCCAGTACTTC. The encoded protein is CASSFARGVETQYF.

J is TRBJ1-6 and V is TRBV11-3, with TRBD1 matching over 10 bases. V was clipped by 5 bases and J by 9 bases; unmatched bases: 7. This CDR3 comprises 15 residues. Germline CDR1 reads SGHNT; CDR2 reads YENEEA. Here the CDR3 reads CASSRGQGVASPLHF. Written as DNA, the CDR3 is TGTGCCAGCAGCCGTGGACAGGGGGTGGCTTCACCCCTCCACTTT.

CDR3 nucleotide sequence: TGTGCCAGCGAGGGGGACATCCGGATCTACTACGAGCAGTACTTC. This gives the protein CASEGDIRIYYEQYF. V and J are TRBV6-5 and TRBJ2-7; weak D call: TRBD1 (6 bases). V lost 8 bases, J lost 3 bases, and 20 bases lay in between. The CDR3 totals 15 residues. Germline-derived CDR1 and CDR2 are MNHEY and SVGAGI.

The rearrangement links TRBV30 to TRBJ1-2, with 10 bases lining up with TRBD1. There are 13 residues in the CDR3. Trimming removed 8 bases from V and 2 bases from J; junction bases left unmatched: 5. CDR1 GTSNPN and CDR2 SVGIG come from the germline V gene (reference sequence). The CDR3 region is CAREDRGNYGYTF. DNA for the CDR3: TGTGCCCGGGAGGACAGGGGGAACTATGGCTACACCTTC. Complete variable domain (other parts from reference TRBV30 and TRBJ1-2): SQTIHQWPATLVQPVGSPLSLECTVEGTSNPNLYWYRQAAGRGLQLLFYSVGIGQISSEVPQNLSASRPQDRQFILSSKKLLLSDSGFYLCAREDRGNYGYTFGSGTRLTVV.

As to this clone: This specimen includes other DNA sequences encoding the same CDR3. J is TRBJ1-1 and V is TRBV18; D not certain. Trimming took 2 bases from V and 5 from J, leaving 6 bases between them. The CDR3 extends over 12 amino acids. Germline CDR1 reads KGHSH; CDR2 reads LQKENI. The DNA of the CDR3 is TGTGCCAGCTCACCATCGAGAACTGAAGCTTTCTTT. Translation: CASSPSRTEAFF. Together with reference TRBV18 and TRBJ1-1, the CDR3 gives the full variable domain: NAGVMQNPRHLVRRRGQEARLRCSPMKGHSHVYWYRQLPEEGLKFMVYLQKENIIDESGMPKERFSAEFPKEGPSILRIQQVVRGDSAAYFCASSPSRTEAFFGQGTRLTVV.

The genes are TRBV7-8 and TRBJ1-5; 9 positions match TRBD1. Losses at the gene ends were 4 bases for V and 0 bases for J; bases not matched to a gene: 4. The germline V gene has CDR1 SGHVS and CDR2 FQNEAQ. There are 16 residues in the CDR3. The CDR3 here is CASSSSDRGSNQPQHF. The DNA of the CDR3 is TGTGCCAGCAGCTCCTCGGACAGGGGTAGCAATCAGCCCCAGCATTTT.

The CDR3 loop reads CASSGGSYNEQFF. CDR3 coding DNA: TGCGCCAGCAGCGGGGGGTCCTACAATGAGCAGTTCTTC. The chain carries TRBV5-1 and TRBJ2-1; tentative D call: TRBD2 (6 bases). Germline V gene sequence: CDR1 SGHRS, CDR2 YFSETQ. The CDR3 covers 13 residues. V lost 4 bases to trimming and J lost 1 base, with 6 bases between them. The complete variable domain, with remaining parts taken from reference TRBV5-1 and TRBJ2-1, reads KAGVTQTPRYLIKTRGQQVTLSCSPISGHRSVSWYQQTPGQGLQFLFEYFSETQRNKGNFPGRFSGRQFSNSRSEMNVSTLELGDSALYLCASSGGSYNEQFFGPGTRLTVL.

The chain combines TRBV9 with TRBJ2-3, with 8 bases that match TRBD2. Germline V lookup: CDR1 SGDLS, CDR2 YYNGEE. J gave up 3 bases and V 4 bases, and 7 bases lay outside the gene matches. The CDR3 is made up of 15 amino acids. The chain's CDR3 is CASSLAGTLTDTQYF. The CDR3 DNA follows: TGTGCCAGCAGCTTAGCGGGGACTCTGACAGATACGCAGTATTTT.

The rearrangement joins TRBV5-1 to TRBJ2-1; TRBD2 matches at 8 bases. V dropped 0 bases and J dropped 6; count of bases not matched to a gene: 2. The CDR3 spans 14 residues. The V gene's germline CDR1 is SGHRS and CDR2 YFSETQ. CDR3 residues: CASSLVAGSNEQFF. CDR3 nucleotide sequence: TGCGCCAGCAGCTTGGTAGCGGGAAGCAATGAGCAGTTCTTC.

The CDR3 region is CASSSGQGTYGYTF. The CDR3 DNA follows: TGTGCCAGCAGTTCGGGACAGGGAACCTATGGCTACACCTTC. The V and J genes are TRBV11-2 and TRBJ1-2; 9 nucleotides match TRBD1. CDR1 is SGHAT and CDR2 is FQNNGV in the germline V gene. The length of the CDR3 is 14 residues. V gave up 6 bases and J gave up 4 bases; unmatched junction bases: 6.

The V gene is TRBV28, the J gene TRBJ1-6; 7 nucleotides match TRBD1. Trimming cost V 2 bases and J 10 bases; bases outside gene matches: 2. From germline, CDR1 is MDHEN and CDR2 SYDVKM. The CDR3 loop spans 13 amino acids. DNA for the CDR3: TGTGCCAGCAGTTTACTACAGGGGTCACCCCTCCACTTT. This translates into CASSLLQGSPLHF.

In DNA form, the CDR3 reads TGTGCCAGCAGTTGGCGGGAATGGCACGAGCAGTACTTC. It yields the protein CASSWREWHEQYF. The rearrangement joins TRBV6-2 or TRBV6-3 to TRBJ2-7, with D maybe TRBD2 (6 bases). The length of the CDR3 is 13 residues. Germline loops: CDR1 MNHEY, CDR2 SVGEGT. The V and J ends lost 4 bases and 5 bases respectively, with 12 bases between them.

This chain joins TRBV27 and TRBJ1-3, with 10 bases fitting TRBD1. This CDR3 is built from 17 residues. CDR1 is MNHEY and CDR2 is SMNVEV in the germline V gene (reference sequence). V was clipped by 2 bases and J by 4 bases; unmatched bases: 8. CDR3 amino acids: CASSLNPGQGQGNTIYF. The CDR3, as DNA: TGTGCCAGCAGTTTAAATCCGGGACAGGGGCAGGGAAACACCATATATTTT.

The chain uses TRBV4-1 and TRBJ1-2, with D maybe TRBD1 (6 bases). This CDR3 region has 17 residues. V gave up 1 base and J gave up 0 bases, with 15 bases separating them. Germline V gene sequence: CDR1 MGHRA, CDR2 YSYEKL. For the CDR3, the DNA is TGCGCCAGCAGCCAAGTAGTCCGGACAGATGCTAACTATGGCTACACCTTC. Amino acid sequence: CASSQVVRTDANYGYTF.

The rearrangement uses TRBV28 and TRBJ2-7, with 9 positions matching TRBD1. Trimming removed 5 bases from V and 3 bases from J; junction bases left unmatched: 8. This CDR3 spans 15 amino acids. CDR1 MDHEN and CDR2 SYDVKM come from the germline V gene. The CDR3 DNA is TGTGCCAGCAGTCCGGACAGGGGAATATACTACGAGCAGTACTTC. This sequence encodes CASSPDRGIYYEQYF.

CDR3 protein: CASSLSGTGVEQYF. CDR3 DNA sequence: TGTGCCAGCAGTTTATCCGGGACAGGGGTCGAGCAGTACTTC. V usage is TRBV27 and J usage is TRBJ2-7, with 10 bases lining up with TRBD1. The germline gives CDR1 MNHEY, CDR2 SMNVEV (reference sequence). This CDR3 comprises 14 residues. The ends lost 0 bases at V and 6 bases at J; junction bases unmatched: 2.

V gene TRBV27 combines with J gene TRBJ1-1; 7 bases are shared with TRBD1. V gave up 5 bases and J gave up 7 bases; unmatched junction bases: 7. Germline lookup yields CDR1 MNHEY and CDR2 SMNVEV (reference sequence). CDR3 length equals 13 residues. CDR3 DNA: TGTGCCAGCAGTGGAGGGGGCGCCCGTGAAGCTTTCTTT. Its translation: CASSGGGAREAFF.

The chain is built from TRBV13 and TRBJ2-2; TRBD1 agrees at 11 bases. Germline loops: CDR1 PRHDT, CDR2 FYEKMQ (reference sequence). V shed 5 bases and J 5 bases; nucleotides not matched to a gene: 7. The CDR3 has 16 amino acids. The CDR3 is CASSTRTGGGTGELFF. DNA of the CDR3: TGTGCCAGCAGCACCCGGACAGGGGGCGGTACCGGGGAGCTGTTTTTT.

V is TRBV30 and J is TRBJ1-2; D might be TRBD1 (5 bases). Germline V gene lookup returns CDR1 GTSNPN and CDR2 SVGIG (reference sequence). CDR3 size: 16 residues. V lost 4 bases and J lost 5, with 23 bases in between. The CDR3 nucleotides read TGTGCCTGGACCGACGCGGGGGATCGGGGTTTTTATGGCTACACCTTC. It translates to CAWTDAGDRGFYGYTF.